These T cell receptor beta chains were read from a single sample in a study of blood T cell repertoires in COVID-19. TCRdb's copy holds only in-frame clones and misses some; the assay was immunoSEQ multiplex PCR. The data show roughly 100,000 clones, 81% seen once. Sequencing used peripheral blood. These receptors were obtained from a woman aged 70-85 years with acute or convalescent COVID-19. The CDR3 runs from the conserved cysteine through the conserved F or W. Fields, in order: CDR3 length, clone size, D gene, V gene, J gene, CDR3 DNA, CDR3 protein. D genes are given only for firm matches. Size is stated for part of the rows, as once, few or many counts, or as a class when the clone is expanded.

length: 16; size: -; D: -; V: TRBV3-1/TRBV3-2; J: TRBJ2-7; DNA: TGTGCCAGCAGCCAAGGGGTAGCGGTTCCCTCCTACGAGCAGTACTTC; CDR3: CASSQGVAVPSYEQYF
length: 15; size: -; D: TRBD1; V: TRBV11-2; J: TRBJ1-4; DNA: TGTGCCAGCAGCTCCCGACAGGGAACTAATGAAAAACTGTTTTTT; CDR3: CASSSRQGTNEKLFF
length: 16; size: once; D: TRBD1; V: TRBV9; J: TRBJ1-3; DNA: TGTGCCAGCAGCCCAAGTCGACAGGGCTCTGGAAACACCATATATTTT; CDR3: CASSPSRQGSGNTIYF
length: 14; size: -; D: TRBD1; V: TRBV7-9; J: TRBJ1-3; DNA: TGTGCCAGCAGCCGAGGGACAGCGGGAAACACCATATATTTT; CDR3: CASSRGTAGNTIYF
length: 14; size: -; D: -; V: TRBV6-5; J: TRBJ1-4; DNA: TGTGCCAGCAGTTACTCTCCAGGGGCTGAAAAACTGTTTTTT; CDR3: CASSYSPGAEKLFF
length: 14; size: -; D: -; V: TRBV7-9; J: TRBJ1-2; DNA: TGTGCCAGCAGCTCAACGACAGTCTCCTATGGCTACACCTTC; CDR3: CASSSTTVSYGYTF
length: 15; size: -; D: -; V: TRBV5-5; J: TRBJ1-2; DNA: TGTGCCAGCAGCTTGGGTTGGGGGCATAACTATGGCTACACCTTC; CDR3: CASSLGWGHNYGYTF
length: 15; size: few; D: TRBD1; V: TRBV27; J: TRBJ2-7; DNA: TGTGCCAGCAGTATCTCCGGGACAGGGGACTACGAGCAGTACTTC; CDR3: CASSISGTGDYEQYF
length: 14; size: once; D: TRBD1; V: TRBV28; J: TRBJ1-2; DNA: TGTGCCAGCAGACGACAGGGCGGGGCTGGCGGCTACACCTTC; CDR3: CASRRQGGAGGYTF
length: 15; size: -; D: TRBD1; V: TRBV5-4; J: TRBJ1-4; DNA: TGTGCCAGCAGCTTGATGGGACAGGAGGGGGAAAAACTGTTTTTT; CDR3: CASSLMGQEGEKLFF